This T cell receptor beta chain was obtained from a study of T cells in Graves' hyperthyroidism and ophthalmopathy. Across the whole study: The blood sample was taken at first diagnosis, before treatment began. Study-wide results and limits: Researchers found most expanded thyroid clonotypes above 0.001 in blood as well. Separation of ophthalmopathy from stable hyperthyroidism was achieved by a 13 V-J model.

CDR3 length: 16 amino acids. The V gene end was trimmed by 3 bases and the J gene end by 2 bases; junction bases not matched to a gene: 9. Germline CDR1 SGHVS, CDR2 FQNEAQ. This clonotype was found many times. Its specificity is unknown. TCR beta CDR3 region amplification was performed from RNA transcripts. First-round RT-PCR with HTBI primers amplified the TCR CDR3 region. TCRdb called the multiplex PCR reads again in MiXCR, with one record for every CDR3 protein. The sample lists around 420,000 distinct CDR3 sequences; 15% to 17% were seen once. 10 ml fresh peripheral blood yielded the PBMCs. The receptor was derived from a woman aged 18-29 years with Graves' hyperthyroidism. The sample comprised blood. The chain links TRBV7-8 to TRBJ2-5, with TRBD1 identical over 7 bases. The CDR3 spells CASSLTRDSRQETQYF. The CDR3 DNA is TGTGCCAGCAGCTTGACCCGGGACAGCCGACAAGAGACCCAGTACTTC.